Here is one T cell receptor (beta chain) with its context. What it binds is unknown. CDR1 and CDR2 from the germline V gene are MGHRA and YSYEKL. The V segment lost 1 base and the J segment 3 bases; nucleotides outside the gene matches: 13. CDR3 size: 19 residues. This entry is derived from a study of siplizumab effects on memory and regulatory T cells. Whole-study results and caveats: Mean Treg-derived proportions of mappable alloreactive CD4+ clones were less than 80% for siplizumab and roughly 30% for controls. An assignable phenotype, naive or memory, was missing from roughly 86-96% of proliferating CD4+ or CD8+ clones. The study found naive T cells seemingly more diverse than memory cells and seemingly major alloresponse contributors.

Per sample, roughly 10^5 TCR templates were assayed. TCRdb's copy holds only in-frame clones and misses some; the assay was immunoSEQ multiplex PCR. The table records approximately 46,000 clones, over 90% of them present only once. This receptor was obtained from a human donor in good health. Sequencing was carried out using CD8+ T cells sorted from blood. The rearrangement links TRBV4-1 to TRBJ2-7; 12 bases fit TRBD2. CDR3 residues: CASSQVWTSGEVMGYEQYF. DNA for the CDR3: TGCGCCAGCAGCCAAGTGTGGACTAGCGGGGAAGTAATGGGCTACGAGCAGTACTTC.